One and the same sample provided the 29 T cell receptor beta chains below, sequenced in a study of blood T cell repertoires in COVID-19 (dated by TCRdb to about 2020). Library preparation employed the immunoSEQ multiplex PCR assay. The table was pulled from immuneACCESS by TCRdb, which kept in-frame rearrangements only. Such tables lose some clones; where checked, under half of the loss comes from unresolved V genes, and the rest has no known cause. The table for this sample lists about 80,000 clones; roughly 80% of them were counted only once. The ten largest clones represent about an eighth of the sample. The sample taken for sequencing was peripheral blood. The receptors come from an elderly man with acute or convalescent COVID-19.

DNA of the CDR3: TGTGCCAGCAGCCTAGGGGTCAGTTCGAATGGCTACACCTTC. The encoded protein is CASSLGVSSNGYTF. This chain joins TRBV3-1 (or the pseudogene TRBV3-2) and TRBJ1-2, with a weak D call TRBD1 (5 bases). The CDR3 runs to 14 residues. Germline CDR1 and CDR2: LGHDT and YNNKEL (reference sequence). The V gene lost 4 bases and the J gene lost 6 bases, with 15 bases spanning the gap.

The CDR3 loop reads CASSRTGGRTEAFF. In nucleotides, the CDR3 is TGTGCCAGCAGCCGGACAGGGGGGAGGACTGAAGCTTTCTTT. The rearrangement joins TRBV5-4 to TRBJ1-1; TRBD1 aligns across 10 bases. This CDR3 comprises 14 residues. CDR1 SGHNT and CDR2 YYREEE come from the germline V gene (reference sequence). J gave up 5 bases and V 4 bases, and 5 bases lay outside the gene matches.

The genes are TRBV5-8 and TRBJ1-1, with D possibly matching TRBD1 (6 bases). The CDR3 has 15 residues. Between the trimmed V and J ends, which lost 4 bases and 1 base, there was a span of 14 bases. The germline V gene encodes CDR1 SGHTS and CDR2 YDEGEE. The CDR3 sequence is CASSPRTARNTEAFF. Written as DNA, the CDR3 is TGTGCCAGCAGCCCCAGGACAGCGAGGAACACTGAAGCTTTCTTT.

The gene calls are TRBV2 and TRBJ1-5, with 8 nucleotides matching TRBD1. There are 15 residues in the CDR3. Germline CDR1 is SNHLY and CDR2 is FYNNEI. The V and J ends lost 4 bases and 2 bases, in that order; junction bases with no gene match: 4. CDR3 nucleotide sequence: TGTGCCAGCAGTGCAGGGGGCACTGGCAATCAGCCCCAGCATTTT. Protein: CASSAGGTGNQPQHF.

The CDR3 bases are TGTGCCAGCACTCCCCAAACTAGCAAAGCAACCGGAGATACGCAGTATTTT. Residues: CASTPQTSKATGDTQYF. The genes are TRBV5-4 and TRBJ2-3; D perhaps matches TRBD2 (6 bases). V dropped 6 bases and J dropped 5 bases, with 25 bases sitting between them. CDR1 and CDR2 (germline): SGHNT, YYREEE (reference sequence). This CDR3 is built from 17 residues.

The genes are TRBV5-8 and TRBJ2-5; possible D gene TRBD1, 5 bases. V lost 0 bases and J lost 7, with 13 bases in between. CDR3 size: 14 residues. CDR1 and CDR2 from the germline V gene are SGHTS and YDEGEE. The CDR3 here is CASSLDRGTGTQYF. CDR3 DNA sequence: TGTGCCAGCAGCTTGGATAGGGGTACTGGGACCCAGTACTTC.

J is TRBJ1-2 and V is TRBV5-4, with D perhaps matching TRBD1 (5 bases). Trimming stripped 1 base from V and 0 bases from J, with 7 bases between. The CDR3 totals 14 residues. Germline loops: CDR1 SGHNT, CDR2 YYREEE (reference sequence). CDR3 bases: TGTGCCAGCAGCTTGATAGGGGCTAACTATGGCTACACCTTC. Residues: CASSLIGANYGYTF.

V is TRBV7-9 and J is TRBJ2-2, with 7 bases matching TRBD1. The germline V gene encodes CDR1 SEHNR and CDR2 FQNEAQ (reference sequence). The CDR3 is made up of 14 amino acids. V gave up 5 bases and J gave up 2 bases; unmatched junction bases: 2. In DNA form, the CDR3 reads TGTGCCAGCAGCGGGGACAGAAACACCGGGGAGCTGTTTTTT. Protein product: CASSGDRNTGELFF.

CDR3 nucleotide sequence: TGTGCCAGCAGTTACGACAGGTGGAACTATGGCTACACCTTC. The encoded protein is CASSYDRWNYGYTF. The chain employs TRBV6-5 and TRBJ1-2, with D maybe TRBD1 (6 bases). Trimming removed 2 bases from V and 2 bases from J, with 9 bases in between. This CDR3 has 14 amino acids. Germline CDR1 and CDR2: MNHEY and SVGAGI.

This chain links TRBV15 with TRBJ1-6, with 8 bases identical to TRBD1. The V and J ends lost 5 bases and 0 bases, in that order; junction bases with no gene match: 9. Germline CDR1 reads LNHNV; CDR2 reads YYDKDF (reference sequence). The CDR3 spans 18 residues. The CDR3 protein is CATSGPRTGSSYNSPLHF. CDR3 bases: TGTGCCACCAGCGGGCCCCGGACAGGGAGCTCCTATAATTCACCCCTCCACTTT.

This chain connects TRBV6-5 to TRBJ1-2; D is perhaps TRBD1 (6 bases). This CDR3 spans 12 amino acids. CDR1 and CDR2 from the germline V gene are MNHEY and SVGAGI. Deletions cut 5 bases from V and 7 bases from J, with 11 bases between. CDR3: CASSTQGSGYTF. DNA of the CDR3: TGTGCCAGCAGTACACAGGGTAGTGGCTACACCTTC.

The chain recombines TRBV19 with TRBJ1-2; no clear D. The CDR3 sequence is 14 residues long. Germline V CDR1 and CDR2: LNHDA, SQIVND (reference sequence). Trimming stripped 2 bases from V and 0 bases from J, with 7 bases between. CDR3 in DNA: TGTGCCAGTAGTATACTTCTTTCTAACTATGGCTACACCTTC. As protein: CASSILLSNYGYTF.

This clone came up once. This rearrangement joins TRBV4-1 to TRBJ2-3; 9 bases line up with TRBD1. The CDR3 length is 15 residues. The germline V gene encodes CDR1 MGHRA and CDR2 YSYEKL. V was pared by 1 base and J by 6 bases, with 5 bases of the junction left unmatched. The DNA for the CDR3 is TGCGCCAGCAGCCAAGCCGGGACAGGGAGCGATACGCAGTATTTT. Protein: CASSQAGTGSDTQYF.

This clone showed up just a few times. This chain links TRBV7-8 with TRBJ1-2; D gene ambiguous. The germline V gene encodes CDR1 SGHVS and CDR2 FQNEAQ. This CDR3 comprises 15 residues. Trimming removed 0 bases from V and 1 base from J, with 9 bases in between. CDR3 region: CASSLANQVNYGYTF. For the CDR3, the DNA is TGTGCCAGCAGCTTAGCCAATCAGGTTAACTATGGCTACACCTTC.

The chain is built from TRBV5-6 and TRBJ1-2; 7 bases are shared with TRBD1. The CDR3 has 14 residues. V trimming: 5 bases; J trimming: 7 bases; junction bases outside the gene matches: 11. The germline CDR1 and CDR2 sequences are SGHDT and YYEEEE. DNA of the CDR3: TGTGCCAGCAGTGGGAGAGACAGGGCCGGTGGCTACACCTTC. Translation: CASSGRDRAGGYTF.

The genes are TRBV5-8 and TRBJ2-1; 11 bases are a match to TRBD2. The V gene end was trimmed by 2 bases and the J gene end by 4 bases; junction bases not matched to a gene: 8. This CDR3 has 17 amino acids. Germline CDR1 and CDR2: SGHTS and YDEGEE. CDR3 DNA: TGTGCCAGCAGCTTCTCGGCCACTAGCGGGGGATACAATGAGCAGTTCTTC. As protein: CASSFSATSGGYNEQFF.

The chain links TRBV6-5 to TRBJ2-7; 7 bases line up with TRBD1. J lost 2 bases, V lost 4 bases, and 5 bases had no gene match. Germline lookup yields CDR1 MNHEY and CDR2 SVGAGI. The CDR3 has 14 amino acids. The DNA of the CDR3 is TGTGCCAGCAGTTTTGGACAGGTAACCTACGAGCAGTACTTC. Translation: CASSFGQVTYEQYF.

V gene TRBV6-6 combines with J gene TRBJ2-7, with 9 bases identical to TRBD1. CDR1 MNHNY and CDR2 SVGAGI come from the germline V gene (reference sequence). This CDR3 has 16 amino acids. Trimming cost V 2 bases and J 5 bases; bases outside gene matches: 10. In DNA, the CDR3 is TGTGCCAGCAGTTACCCAACAGGGGGCGCCGGCCACGAGCAGTACTTC. This sequence encodes CASSYPTGGAGHEQYF.

This clone was observed a handful of times. The J gene is TRBJ1-2, the V gene TRBV10-2; maybe TRBD1 (5 bases). The CDR3 spans 16 residues. The germline gives CDR1 WSHSY, CDR2 SAAADI. V lost 4 bases and J lost 2, with 17 bases in between. For the CDR3, the DNA is TGCGCCAGCAGTGGGGGGGGTACTGGCGGAAACTATGGCTACACCTTC. Translating gives CASSGGGTGGNYGYTF.

V gene TRBV29-1 combines with J gene TRBJ2-7; TRBD2 aligns across 9 bases. The CDR3 has 17 amino acids. Unmatched junction bases numbered 15, after V lost 3 bases and J lost 3 bases. Germline V gives CDR1 SQVTM, CDR2 ANQGSEA. The chain's CDR3 is CSVDLAGTTSVGYEQYF. The DNA of the CDR3 is TGCAGCGTTGACCTAGCGGGGACCACCTCCGTGGGCTACGAGCAGTACTTC.

The chain has TRBV5-1 and TRBJ2-7; 9 bases line up with TRBD1. V gave up 4 bases and J gave up 2 bases; unmatched junction bases: 4. The germline V gene encodes CDR1 SGHRS and CDR2 YFSETQ. This CDR3 contains 14 residues. CDR3 sequence reads: CASSPRTGAYEQYF. Here the CDR3 DNA reads TGCGCCAGCAGCCCCCGGACAGGGGCCTACGAGCAGTACTTC.

This chain uses TRBV15 with TRBJ1-4; D not resolved. Per germline, CDR1 LNHNV and CDR2 YYDKDF (reference sequence). Between the trimmed V and J ends, which lost 0 bases and 2 bases, there was a span of 10 bases. CDR3 size: 16 residues. Here the CDR3 DNA reads TGTGCCACCAGCAGAGAAGCGGAGAGCACTAATGAAAAACTGTTTTTT. Translated: CATSREAESTNEKLFF.

The chain carries TRBV5-6 and TRBJ2-7, with TRBD1 identical over 7 bases. Germline CDR1 and CDR2: SGHDT and YYEEEE. With V trimmed by 0 bases and J by 5 bases, 2 bases remained unmatched. The CDR3 covers 13 residues. CDR3 residues: CASSLDRGHEQYF. The CDR3 DNA follows: TGTGCCAGCAGCTTGGACAGGGGCCACGAGCAGTACTTC.

The V gene is TRBV19, the J gene TRBJ2-7, with D uncertain. Germline loops: CDR1 LNHDA, CDR2 SQIVND (reference sequence). V was shortened by 1 base and J by 3 bases, with 13 bases between the two germline ends. This CDR3 is built from 15 residues. In DNA form, the CDR3 reads TGTGCCAGTAGTATAGGCGGTGCAGAGAGCTACGAGCAGTACTTC. Protein product: CASSIGGAESYEQYF.

The chain links TRBV6-1 to TRBJ1-4; perhaps TRBD1 as D (6 bases). V lost 2 bases, J lost 0 bases, and 10 bases lay in between. This CDR3 has 16 amino acids. Germline CDR1 MNHNS, CDR2 SASEGT. The CDR3 region is CASSELGGTTNEKLFF. The CDR3 DNA reads as TGTGCCAGCAGTGAATTAGGGGGTACAACTAATGAAAAACTGTTTTTT.

The rearrangement joins TRBV5-1 to TRBJ1-1, with unresolved D. V was clipped by 0 bases and J by 1 base, with 7 bases between them. The CDR3 length is 14 residues. Germline V gives CDR1 SGHRS, CDR2 YFSETQ. The CDR3 DNA sequence: TGCGCCAGCAGCTTGGAGTACGGGAACACTGAAGCTTTCTTT. Translating gives CASSLEYGNTEAFF.

In DNA, the CDR3 is TGTGCCAGCAGCTCCTCTTCCGGGACCTACGAGCAGTACTTC. Amino acid sequence: CASSSSSGTYEQYF. The J gene is TRBJ2-7, the V gene TRBV7-2, with D perhaps matching TRBD2 (5 bases). Germline loops: CDR1 SGHTA, CDR2 FQGNSA. The V end lost 4 bases, the J end lost 2 bases, and 12 bases lay between the germline ends. The CDR3 runs 14 residues.

V is TRBV27 and J is TRBJ1-4; D may be TRBD1 (5 bases). Germline-derived CDR1 and CDR2 are MNHEY and SMNVEV (reference sequence). The CDR3 extends over 14 amino acids. The V end lost 6 bases, the J end lost 5 bases, and 13 bases lay between the germline ends. The CDR3 protein is CASRGTGGNEKLFF. The CDR3 DNA reads as TGTGCCAGCAGGGGGACCGGAGGGAATGAAAAACTGTTTTTT. The entire variable domain, with the rest obtained from reference TRBV27 and TRBJ1-4, is as follows: EAQVTQNPRYLITVTGKKLTVTCSQNMNHEYMSWYRQDPGLGLRQIYYSMNVEVTDKGDVPEGYKVSRKEKRNFPLILESPSPNQTSLYFCASRGTGGNEKLFFGSGTQLSVL.

The chain is built from TRBV3-1 (or the pseudogene TRBV3-2) and TRBJ1-1, with unresolved D. Per germline, CDR1 LGHDT and CDR2 YNNKEL (reference sequence). V was pared by 3 bases and J by 4 bases, with 15 bases between. This CDR3 has 15 residues. CDR3 sequence reads: CASSHDGPRGTEAFF. Here the CDR3 DNA reads TGTGCCAGCAGCCACGATGGCCCCAGAGGCACTGAAGCTTTCTTT.